These 24 T cell receptor beta chains originate from one sample sequenced in a study of beta chain features in type 1 diabetes (dated by TCRdb to 2017 to 2018). The full study reports these points: Type 1 diabetes patients showed a moderate but significant shortening of TCRB CDR3 length in all four CD4+ subsets.

No antigen is known for these receptors. Libraries were prepared through the immunoSEQ multiplex PCR assay. All of the isolated RNA was reverse transcribed with the High Capacity cDNA Reverse Transcription Kit, so expressed TCRB transcripts were sequenced. Held by TCRdb, this immuneACCESS table contains in-frame sequences only and omits some clones. Under half of the omission traces to an unresolved V gene where checked; the cause of the rest is unknown. Present in this sample are some 350,000 clones, around a tenth of which were seen just once. Around 0.66% of the sample belongs to the ten largest clones. The sequenced material came from central memory CD4+ T cells from blood. The receptors here all came from a man in his thirties or forties with type 1 diabetes.

This clone has more than one count but fewer than ten. The gene calls are TRBV4-2 and TRBJ2-3; D remains unclear. The length of the CDR3 is 14 residues. Germline values: CDR1 LGHNA, CDR2 YNFKEQ. V lost 6 bases and J lost 0, with 10 bases in between. This CDR3 is CASSPSTSTDTQYF. CDR3 in DNA: TGTGCCAGCAGTCCATCTACTAGCACAGATACGCAGTATTTT.

This clone was counted ten times or more. The chain links TRBV9 to TRBJ2-3; D ambiguous. The CDR3 runs to 15 residues. Germline V CDR1 and CDR2: SGDLS, YYNGEE. Trimming stripped 0 bases from V and 4 bases from J, with 12 bases between. CDR3 residues: CASSVASGNADTQYF. The CDR3 DNA sequence: TGTGCCAGCAGCGTAGCGAGTGGAAACGCAGATACGCAGTATTTT.

This clone was seen many times. The chain employs TRBV7-9 and TRBJ2-1; 8 nucleotides agree with TRBD1. Germline-derived CDR1 and CDR2 are SEHNR and FQNEAQ (reference sequence). The CDR3 spans 14 residues. The J segment lost 9 bases and the V segment lost 4 bases, leaving 8 bases of the junction unmatched. This CDR3 is CASSSGQGFGEQFF. The CDR3 DNA reads TGTGCCAGCAGCTCAGGACAGGGTTTCGGTGAGCAGTTCTTC.

This chain links TRBV7-9 with TRBJ1-4, with a possible D match to TRBD1 (5 bases). Germline lookup yields CDR1 SEHNR and CDR2 FQNEAQ (reference sequence). The CDR3 runs to 17 residues. V was shortened by 0 bases and J by 8 bases, with 19 bases between the two germline ends. Here the CDR3 DNA reads TGTGCCAGCAGCTTAGCCCCCAGGTTTCAAACAGGAGAAAAACTGTTTTTT. Translating gives CASSLAPRFQTGEKLFF.

The V call is TRBV11-1, the J call TRBJ1-2; 7 bases agree with TRBD1. V shed 5 bases and J 7 bases; nucleotides not matched to a gene: 13. Germline CDR1 is SGHAT and CDR2 is FQDESV (reference sequence). The CDR3 is made up of 15 amino acids. This chain's CDR3 is CASSAQPGQKTGYTF. Here the CDR3 DNA reads TGTGCCAGCAGCGCTCAACCGGGACAGAAGACTGGCTACACCTTC.

The chain uses TRBV5-1 and TRBJ1-2; D gene ambiguous. There are 13 residues in the CDR3. CDR1 SGHRS and CDR2 YFSETQ come from the germline V gene. The V end was cut by 0 bases, the J end by 8 bases, with 11 bases between. CDR3 DNA: TGCGCCAGCAGCTTGGTCGGACGCGGCGGCTACACCTTC. Amino acids: CASSLVGRGGYTF.

As regards this clone: A clone one base away is much larger, so this may be a read error. The J gene is TRBJ2-7, the V gene TRBV5-1; 8 nucleotides line up with TRBD1. This CDR3 has 12 amino acids. Germline V gene lookup returns CDR1 SGHRS and CDR2 YFSETQ. The V and J ends lost 4 bases and 3 bases, in that order; junction bases with no gene match: 0. The CDR3: CASSGQGYEQYF. In DNA, the CDR3 is TGCGCCAGCAGCGGACAGGGCTACGAGCAGTACTTC.

This clone has just a few counts. For the CDR3, the DNA is TGCGCCAGCAGCTTGGGGGTGCAGGAAAAACTGTTTTTT. The encoded protein is CASSLGVQEKLFF. The rearrangement joins TRBV5-1 to TRBJ1-4; D unclear. V lost 0 bases, J lost 8 bases, and 8 bases lay in between. The CDR3 consists of 13 residues. Germline-derived CDR1 and CDR2 are SGHRS and YFSETQ.

The chain joins TRBV7-9 to TRBJ2-3; 7 nucleotides match TRBD2. This CDR3 region has 16 residues. Germline values: CDR1 SEHNR, CDR2 FQNEAQ (reference sequence). J was trimmed by 4 bases and V by 4 bases; bases with no gene match: 11. The CDR3 reads CASSYPGGEGADTQYF. In DNA form, the CDR3 reads TGTGCCAGCAGCTATCCCGGCGGGGAGGGTGCAGATACGCAGTATTTT.

This clone was seen many times. The chain carries TRBV29-1 and TRBJ1-2, with TRBD1 matching over 7 bases. The germline CDR1 and CDR2 sequences are SQVTM and ANQGSEA. The length of the CDR3 is 11 residues. V was pared by 7 bases and J by 3 bases, with 2 bases of the junction left unmatched. For the CDR3, the DNA is TGCAGCGGCGGGACAGACTATGGCTACACCTTC. Its translation is CSGGTDYGYTF. The entire variable domain, with the rest obtained from reference TRBV29-1 and TRBJ1-2, is as follows: SAVISQKPSRDICQRGTSLTIQCQVDSQVTMMFWYRQQPGQSLTLIATANQGSEATYESGFVIDKFPISRPNLTFSTLTVSNMSPEDSSIYLCSGGTDYGYTFGSGTRLTVV.

V is TRBV9 and J is TRBJ2-5; D may be TRBD2 (6 bases). CDR1 is SGDLS, CDR2 YYNGEE, per germline. This CDR3 spans 16 amino acids. V was clipped by 4 bases and J by 5 bases, with 21 bases between them. The CDR3 sequence: CASSPGGSVIWETQYF. The CDR3 bases are TGTGCCAGCAGCCCCGGAGGGAGCGTGATCTGGGAGACCCAGTACTTC.

The chain is built from TRBV7-9 and TRBJ2-1; TRBD2 aligns across 8 bases. Germline V gene data show CDR1 as SEHNR and CDR2 as FQNEAQ (reference sequence). This CDR3 comprises 18 residues. V trimming: 4 bases; J trimming: 5 bases; junction bases outside the gene matches: 16. CDR3 sequence: CASSSMGGGRLDNNEQFF. DNA for the CDR3: TGTGCCAGCAGCTCCATGGGTGGCGGGAGGTTAGACAACAATGAGCAGTTCTTC. The entire variable domain, with the rest obtained from reference TRBV7-9 and TRBJ2-1, is as follows: DTGVSQNPRHKITKRGQNVTFRCDPISEHNRLYWYRQTLGQGPEFLTYFQNEAQLEKSRLLSDRFSAERPKGSFSTLEIQRTEQGDSAMYLCASSSMGGGRLDNNEQFFGPGTRLTVL.

This clone was detected ten times or more. The chain is built from TRBV10-3 and TRBJ2-1; possible D gene TRBD2, 6 bases. Trimming pared 6 bases from V and 6 bases from J, leaving 18 bases between. The CDR3 has 15 amino acids. The germline gives CDR1 ENHRY, CDR2 SYGVKD. CDR3 sequence (DNA): TGTGCCATCAGAGGGACGGGAGCACCTAGCAATGAGCAGTTCTTC. This encodes CAIRGTGAPSNEQFF.

The chain is built from TRBV7-9 and TRBJ2-1; 7 bases fit TRBD2. J was trimmed by 7 bases and V by 5 bases; bases with no gene match: 14. The germline gives CDR1 SEHNR, CDR2 FQNEAQ (reference sequence). The CDR3 has 16 amino acids. CDR3 amino acids: CASSQERAGVGNEQFF. For the CDR3, the DNA is TGTGCCAGCAGCCAAGAACGTGCGGGAGTAGGAAATGAGCAGTTCTTC.

The V gene is TRBV11-2, the J gene TRBJ2-3; a weak D match, TRBD2 (6 bases). Between the trimmed V and J ends, which lost 1 base and 6 bases, there was a span of 11 bases. This CDR3 comprises 14 residues. Germline CDR1 SGHAT, CDR2 FQNNGV. CDR3 in DNA: TGTGCCAGCAGCTTAGTAGGAGGGTACGATACGCAGTATTTT. Protein product: CASSLVGGYDTQYF.

There are many counts of this clone. This chain connects TRBV4-2 to TRBJ2-5; the D gene is possibly TRBD2 (6 bases). The CDR3 has 13 amino acids. With 4 bases removed from V and 2 bases from J, the gap between germline ends came to 8 bases. Germline V gives CDR1 LGHNA, CDR2 YNFKEQ. The CDR3 coding sequence is TGTGCCAGCAGCCTTCGGGGGCAAGAGACCCAGTACTTC. It translates to CASSLRGQETQYF.

The chain recombines TRBV7-6 with TRBJ1-5; D uncertain. CDR1 SGHVS and CDR2 FNYEAQ come from the germline V gene. Trimming shortened V by 1 base and J by 5 bases, and 6 bases separated the two germline ends. The CDR3 consists of 13 residues. CDR3 residues: CASSLEADQPQHF. The DNA of the CDR3 is TGTGCCAGCAGCTTAGAGGCCGATCAGCCCCAGCATTTT.

This clone was counted between two and nine times. The V gene is TRBV18, the J gene TRBJ2-1; 14 bases line up with TRBD2. The CDR3 covers 15 residues. The V gene's germline CDR1 is KGHSH and CDR2 LQKENI. V was clipped by 4 bases and J by 6 bases; unmatched bases: 2. The DNA of the CDR3 is TGTGCCAGCTCACTGACTAGCGGGAGGGCCAATGAGCAGTTCTTC. Its translation: CASSLTSGRANEQFF. Based on the CDR3 plus reference TRBV18 and TRBJ2-1, the full variable domain is NAGVMQNPRHLVRRRGQEARLRCSPMKGHSHVYWYRQLPEEGLKFMVYLQKENIIDESGMPKERFSAEFPKEGPSILRIQQVVRGDSAAYFCASSLTSGRANEQFFGPGTRLTVL.

The V and J genes are TRBV28 and TRBJ2-1; the D is unclear. V was pared by 8 bases and J by 6 bases, with 8 bases between. Germline values: CDR1 MDHEN, CDR2 SYDVKM. The CDR3 has 11 residues. In DNA form, the CDR3 reads TGTGCCAGCTCTAGAGGCAATGAGCAGTTCTTC. This encodes CASSRGNEQFF. The full variable domain, its missing parts supplied by reference TRBV28 and TRBJ2-1, is DVKVTQSSRYLVKRTGEKVFLECVQDMDHENMFWYRQDPGLGLRLIYFSYDVKMKEKGDIPEGYSVSREKKERFSLILESASTNQTSMYLCASSRGNEQFFGPGTRLTVL.

The chain uses TRBV5-6 and TRBJ1-2; no firm D call. The ends were cut back, 2 bases at V and 2 bases at J, with 10 bases in the middle. Germline CDR1 reads SGHDT; CDR2 reads YYEEEE. The CDR3 length is 14 residues. The CDR3 sequence: CASSFPDKNYGYTF. The DNA of the CDR3 is TGTGCCAGCAGCTTCCCAGATAAGAACTATGGCTACACCTTC. Together with reference TRBV5-6 and TRBJ1-2, the CDR3 gives the full variable domain: DAGVTQSPTHLIKTRGQQVTLRCSPKSGHDTVSWYQQALGQGPQFIFQYYEEEERQRGNFPDRFSGHQFPNYSSELNVNALLLGDSALYLCASSFPDKNYGYTFGSGTRLTVV.

This clone was seen a few times. The chain is built from TRBV7-2 and TRBJ2-3; D not resolved. The ends were cut back, 7 bases at V and 0 bases at J, with 14 bases in the middle. CDR1 SGHTA and CDR2 FQGNSA come from the germline V gene. The CDR3 consists of 15 residues. The CDR3 sequence is CASIPTRTSTDTQYF. CDR3 coding DNA: TGTGCCAGCATCCCGACTCGTACTAGCACAGATACGCAGTATTTT.

This clone was seen more than once but under ten times. The rearrangement uses TRBV28 and TRBJ1-2, with D maybe TRBD1 (6 bases). Trimming pared 4 bases from V and 8 bases from J, leaving 17 bases between. The length of the CDR3 is 14 residues. The germline gives CDR1 MDHEN, CDR2 SYDVKM. The CDR3 sequence: CASSSPGTRRGYTF. For the CDR3, the DNA is TGTGCCAGCAGTTCCCCCGGGACAAGAAGGGGCTACACCTTC.

A few counts support this clone. The chain uses TRBV6-5 and TRBJ2-7; possibly TRBD2 for D (6 bases). The CDR3 consists of 14 residues. The germline gives CDR1 MNHEY, CDR2 SVGAGI. The V end was cut by 5 bases, the J end by 3 bases, with 14 bases between. The CDR3 DNA follows: TGTGCCAGCAGTGCCGGGACTGAGAGCTACGAGCAGTACTTC. Protein sequence: CASSAGTESYEQYF.

This clone was detected a few times. The rearrangement links TRBV7-9 to TRBJ2-7; 9 nucleotides agree with TRBD2. The CDR3 runs to 15 residues. Trimming at V came to 5 bases and at J to 5 bases, leaving 10 bases not matched to a gene. Looked up from germline, CDR1 is SEHNR and CDR2 is FQNEAQ (reference sequence). Here the CDR3 DNA reads TGTGCCAGCAGCCCTAGGGGAGCGGGAGGAAACGAGCAGTACTTC. Translating gives CASSPRGAGGNEQYF.